The clone carrying this T cell receptor beta chain was seen a handful of times. These data come from a study of blood T cells in healthy people across ages. A sample-barcoded 5' primer and a J-beta primer mix were used in a second PCR of roughly 6 to 11 cycles. TCRdb used MiXCR to reprocess the 5' RACE reads, holding one entry per CDR3 protein. The sample yields some 700,000 distinct CDR3 sequences, more than 40% seen once. The material sequenced was blood. The source is a woman in her fifties or sixties in good health.

The CDR3 loop reads CATSPDGDGYTF. The CDR3 DNA reads TGTGCCACCAGCCCAGACGGAGATGGCTACACCTTC. This rearrangement joins TRBV24-1 to TRBJ1-2, with D uncertain. Between the trimmed V and J ends, which lost 7 bases and 6 bases, there was a span of 11 bases. Germline CDR1 and CDR2: KGHDR and SFDVKD. CDR3 length: 12 amino acids.